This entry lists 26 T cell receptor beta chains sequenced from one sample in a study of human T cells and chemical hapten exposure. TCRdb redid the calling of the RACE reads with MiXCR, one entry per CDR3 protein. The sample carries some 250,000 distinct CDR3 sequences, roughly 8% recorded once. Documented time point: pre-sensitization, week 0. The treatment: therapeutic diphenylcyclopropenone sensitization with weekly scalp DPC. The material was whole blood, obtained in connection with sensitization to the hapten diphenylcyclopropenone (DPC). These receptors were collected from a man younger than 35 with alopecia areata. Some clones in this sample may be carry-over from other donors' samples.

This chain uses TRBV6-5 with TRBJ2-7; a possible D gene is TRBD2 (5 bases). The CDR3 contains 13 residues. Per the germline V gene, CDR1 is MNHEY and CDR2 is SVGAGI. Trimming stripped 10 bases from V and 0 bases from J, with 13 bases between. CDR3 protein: CATAMGSSYEQYF. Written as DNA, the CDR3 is TGTGCCACCGCAATGGGGAGCTCCTACGAGCAGTACTTC.

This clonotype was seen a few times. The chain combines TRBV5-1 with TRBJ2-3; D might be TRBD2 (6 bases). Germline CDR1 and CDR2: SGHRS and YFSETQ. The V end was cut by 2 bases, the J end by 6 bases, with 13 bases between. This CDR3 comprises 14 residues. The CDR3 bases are TGCGCCAGCAGCTTTCGCGGGGTCTTGGATACGCAGTATTTT. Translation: CASSFRGVLDTQYF. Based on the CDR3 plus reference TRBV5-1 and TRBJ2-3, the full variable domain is KAGVTQTPRYLIKTRGQQVTLSCSPISGHRSVSWYQQTPGQGLQFLFEYFSETQRNKGNFPGRFSGRQFSNSRSEMNVSTLELGDSALYLCASSFRGVLDTQYFGPGTRLTVL.

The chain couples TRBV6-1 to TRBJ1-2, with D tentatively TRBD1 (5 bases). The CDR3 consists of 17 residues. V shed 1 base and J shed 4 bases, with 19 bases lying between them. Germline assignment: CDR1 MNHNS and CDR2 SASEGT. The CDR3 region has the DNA TGTGCCAGCAGTGAAGACGTCAGGGAGGATTGGCTCTATGGCTACACCTTC. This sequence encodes CASSEDVREDWLYGYTF.

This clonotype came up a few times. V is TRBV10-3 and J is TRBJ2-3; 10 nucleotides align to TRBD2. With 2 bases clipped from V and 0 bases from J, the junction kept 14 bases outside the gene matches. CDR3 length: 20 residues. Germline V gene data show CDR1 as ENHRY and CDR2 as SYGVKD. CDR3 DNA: TGTGCCATCAGTGAGAACCCTAGCGGGGGTCCCACTACTAGCACAGATACGCAGTATTTT. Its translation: CAISENPSGGPTTSTDTQYF.

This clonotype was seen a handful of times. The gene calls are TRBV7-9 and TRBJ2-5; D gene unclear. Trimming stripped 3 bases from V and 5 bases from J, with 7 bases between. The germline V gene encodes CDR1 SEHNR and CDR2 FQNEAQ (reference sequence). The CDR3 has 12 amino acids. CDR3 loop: CASSFNTETQYF. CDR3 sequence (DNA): TGTGCCAGCAGCTTTAACACGGAGACCCAGTACTTC.

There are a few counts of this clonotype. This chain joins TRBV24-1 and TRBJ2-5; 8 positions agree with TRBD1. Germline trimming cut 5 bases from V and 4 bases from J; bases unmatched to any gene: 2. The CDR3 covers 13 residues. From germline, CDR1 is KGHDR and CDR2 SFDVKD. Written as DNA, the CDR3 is TGTGCCACCAGTGCCGGGACAGGAGAGACCCAGTACTTC. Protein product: CATSAGTGETQYF.

CDR3 sequence (DNA): TGCGCCAGCCGGGCCCAGATCGTCGATGAGCAGTTCTTC. Protein: CASRAQIVDEQFF. V gene TRBV5-1 combines with J gene TRBJ2-1; the D is unclear. Germline CDR1 reads SGHRS; CDR2 reads YFSETQ. V shed 7 bases and J shed 8 bases, with 16 bases lying between them. This CDR3 is built from 13 residues. The variable domain in full, with the rest retrieved from reference TRBV5-1 and TRBJ2-1, is KAGVTQTPRYLIKTRGQQVTLSCSPISGHRSVSWYQQTPGQGLQFLFEYFSETQRNKGNFPGRFSGRQFSNSRSEMNVSTLELGDSALYLCASRAQIVDEQFFGPGTRLTVL.

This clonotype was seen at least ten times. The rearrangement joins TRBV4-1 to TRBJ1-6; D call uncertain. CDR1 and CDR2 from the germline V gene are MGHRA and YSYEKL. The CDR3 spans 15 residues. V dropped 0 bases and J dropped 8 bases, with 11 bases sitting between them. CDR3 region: CASSQETTGYSPLHF. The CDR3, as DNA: TGCGCCAGCAGCCAAGAGACGACGGGATATTCACCCCTCCACTTT.

CDR3 coding DNA: TGTGCCAGCAGCGGCCCTAGCACAGATACGCAGTATTTT. This encodes CASSGPSTDTQYF. The V and J genes are TRBV6-6 and TRBJ2-3, with D unresolved. Germline CDR1 reads MNHNY; CDR2 reads SVGAGI (reference sequence). Trimming left V 6 bases short and J 0 bases short, with 7 bases between. The CDR3 has 13 residues.

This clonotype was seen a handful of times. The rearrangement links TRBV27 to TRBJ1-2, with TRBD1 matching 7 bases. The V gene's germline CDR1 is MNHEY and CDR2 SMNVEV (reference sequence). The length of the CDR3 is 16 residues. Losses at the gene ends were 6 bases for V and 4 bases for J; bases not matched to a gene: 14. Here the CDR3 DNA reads TGTGCCAGCAGGGGGGCCTACCAGGGGGGCTCCTATGGCTACACCTTC. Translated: CASRGAYQGGSYGYTF.

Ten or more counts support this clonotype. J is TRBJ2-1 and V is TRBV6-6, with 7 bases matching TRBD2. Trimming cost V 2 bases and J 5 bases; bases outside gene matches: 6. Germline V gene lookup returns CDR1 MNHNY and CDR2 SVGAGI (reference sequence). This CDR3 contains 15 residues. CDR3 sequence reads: CASSYAGENNNEQFF. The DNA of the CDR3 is TGTGCCAGCAGTTACGCGGGGGAAAATAACAATGAGCAGTTCTTC.

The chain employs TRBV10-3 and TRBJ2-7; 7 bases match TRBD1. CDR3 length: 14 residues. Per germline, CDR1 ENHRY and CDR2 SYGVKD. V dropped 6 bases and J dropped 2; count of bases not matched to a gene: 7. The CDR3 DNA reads TGTGCCATCAGCCTGGGGCAGGGGGCCTACGAGCAGTACTTC. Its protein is CAISLGQGAYEQYF.

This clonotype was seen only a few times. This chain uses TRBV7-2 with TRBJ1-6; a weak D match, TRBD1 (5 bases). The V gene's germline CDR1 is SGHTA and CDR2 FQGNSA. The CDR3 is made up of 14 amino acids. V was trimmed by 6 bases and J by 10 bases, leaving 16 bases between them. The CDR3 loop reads CASRPGTRRSPLHF. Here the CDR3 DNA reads TGTGCCAGCAGACCCGGGACGAGAAGGTCACCCCTCCACTTT.

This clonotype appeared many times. Written as DNA, the CDR3 is TGCGCCAGCAGCCGAGACGTAAAGGGGGGCACTGAAGCTTTCTTT. Its translation: CASSRDVKGGTEAFF. This chain links TRBV4-3 with TRBJ1-1, with a weak D call TRBD1 (6 bases). V was clipped by 4 bases and J by 4 bases, with 16 bases between them. The CDR3 loop spans 15 amino acids. Germline V gives CDR1 LGHNA, CDR2 YSLEER.

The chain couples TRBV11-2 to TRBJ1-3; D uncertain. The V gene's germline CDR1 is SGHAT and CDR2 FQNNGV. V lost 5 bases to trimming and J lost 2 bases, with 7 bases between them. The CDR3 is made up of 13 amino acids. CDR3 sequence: CASSPFPGNTIYF. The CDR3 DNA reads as TGTGCCAGCAGCCCCTTTCCTGGAAACACCATATATTTT.

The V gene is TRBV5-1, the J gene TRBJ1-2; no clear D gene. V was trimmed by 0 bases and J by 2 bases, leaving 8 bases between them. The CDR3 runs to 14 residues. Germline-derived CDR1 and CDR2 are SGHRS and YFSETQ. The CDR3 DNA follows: TGCGCCAGCAGCTTGGGGGCTACGAACTATGGCTACACCTTC. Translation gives CASSLGATNYGYTF.

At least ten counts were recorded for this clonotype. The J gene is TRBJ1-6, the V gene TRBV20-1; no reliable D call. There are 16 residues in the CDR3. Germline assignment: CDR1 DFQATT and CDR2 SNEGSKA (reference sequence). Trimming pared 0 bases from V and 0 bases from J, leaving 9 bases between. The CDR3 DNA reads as TGCAGTGCTAGAGATATCAGAAGCTCCTATAATTCACCCCTCCACTTT. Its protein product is CSARDIRSSYNSPLHF.

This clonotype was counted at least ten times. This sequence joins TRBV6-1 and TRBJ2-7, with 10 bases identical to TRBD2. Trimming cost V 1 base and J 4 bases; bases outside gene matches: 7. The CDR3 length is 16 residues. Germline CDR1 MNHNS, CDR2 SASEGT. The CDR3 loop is CASSEERASGGYEQYF. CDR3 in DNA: TGTGCCAGCAGTGAAGAGAGGGCTAGCGGGGGTTACGAGCAGTACTTC.

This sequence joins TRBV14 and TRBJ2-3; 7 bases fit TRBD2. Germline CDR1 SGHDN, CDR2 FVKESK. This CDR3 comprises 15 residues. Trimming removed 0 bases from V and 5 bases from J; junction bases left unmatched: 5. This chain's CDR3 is CASSQDHSSGDTQYF. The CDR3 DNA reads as TGTGCCAGCAGCCAAGACCATTCTAGCGGAGATACGCAGTATTTT.

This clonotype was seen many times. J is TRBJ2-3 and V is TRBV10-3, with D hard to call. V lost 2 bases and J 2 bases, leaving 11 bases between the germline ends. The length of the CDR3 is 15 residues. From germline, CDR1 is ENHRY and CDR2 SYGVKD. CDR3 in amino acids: CAISEGTHTTDTQYF. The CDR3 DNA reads TGTGCCATCAGTGAGGGCACACACACCACAGATACGCAGTATTTT.

The CDR3 nucleotides read TGTGCCAGCAGTCTCTGGTCGTTTTCTAACAATGAGCAGTTCTTC. The encoded protein is CASSLWSFSNNEQFF. This sequence joins TRBV12-3 or TRBV12-4 and TRBJ2-1; unclear D gene. CDR3 length: 15 amino acids. Trimming stripped 5 bases from V and 5 bases from J, with 16 bases between.

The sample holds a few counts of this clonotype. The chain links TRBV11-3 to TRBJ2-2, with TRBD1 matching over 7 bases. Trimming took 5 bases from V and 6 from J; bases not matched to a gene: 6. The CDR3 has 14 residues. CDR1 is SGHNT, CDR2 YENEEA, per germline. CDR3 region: CASSIQGLAGELFF. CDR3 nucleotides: TGTGCCAGCAGCATACAGGGGTTGGCCGGGGAGCTGTTTTTT. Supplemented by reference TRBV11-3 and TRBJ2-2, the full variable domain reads EAGVVQSPRYKIIEKKQPVAFWCNPISGHNTLYWYLQNLGQGPELLIRYENEEAVDDSQLPKDRFSAERLKGVDSTLKIQPAELGDSAVYLCASSIQGLAGELFFGEGSRLTVL.

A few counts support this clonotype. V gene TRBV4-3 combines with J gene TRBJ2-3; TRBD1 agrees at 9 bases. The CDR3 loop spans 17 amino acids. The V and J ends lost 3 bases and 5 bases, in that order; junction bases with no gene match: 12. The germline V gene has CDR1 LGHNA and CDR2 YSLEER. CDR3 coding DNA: TGCGCCAGCAGCCAGGGGACAGGGCATAACGTCGGAGATACGCAGTATTTT. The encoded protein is CASSQGTGHNVGDTQYF.

CDR3 sequence: CASSLTSGSGGELFF. CDR3 coding DNA: TGTGCCAGCAGCCTAACATCGGGTTCCGGCGGGGAGCTGTTTTTT. The V and J genes are TRBV7-2 and TRBJ2-2, with no clear D. V was shortened by 5 bases and J by 7 bases, with 17 bases between the two germline ends. From germline, CDR1 is SGHTA and CDR2 FQGNSA. The CDR3 is made up of 15 amino acids.

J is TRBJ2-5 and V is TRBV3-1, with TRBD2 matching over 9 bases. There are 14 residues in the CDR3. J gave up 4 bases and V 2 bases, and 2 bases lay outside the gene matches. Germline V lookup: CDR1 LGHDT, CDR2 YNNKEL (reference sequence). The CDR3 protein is CASSQNSGGETQYF. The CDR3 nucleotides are TGTGCCAGCAGCCAAAATAGCGGGGGAGAGACCCAGTACTTC.

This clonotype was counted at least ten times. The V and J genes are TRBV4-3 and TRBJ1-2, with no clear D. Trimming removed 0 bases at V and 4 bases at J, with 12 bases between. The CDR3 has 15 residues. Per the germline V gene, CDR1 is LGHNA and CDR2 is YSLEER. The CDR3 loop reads CASSQDQPGGYGYTF. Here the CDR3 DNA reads TGCGCCAGCAGCCAAGATCAGCCAGGAGGCTATGGCTACACCTTC.